The rows below give T cell receptor beta chains drawn from one sample of a study of patients and donors after allogeneic stem cell transplantation. TCRdb analysed the RT-PCR reads with MiXCR anew, one entry per CDR3 protein. The profile covers around 150,000 distinct CDR3 sequences, with around 30% appearing a single time and around 3.3% taken by the ten largest. What was sequenced was blood, either unsorted or a sorted T cell fraction (not recorded which). These receptors all come from a human donor who was either an allogeneic HSCT recipient or a stem cell or donor lymphocyte infusion donor (not recorded which). It is not recorded whose cells these are; they may come from a transplant donor. CDR3s include the opening cysteine and the closing phenylalanine or tryptophan. The D gene is left open where the match is weak. Expanded clones get a size class; other rows say once, few or many, or leave the size out.

J gene,clone size,CDR3 length,V gene,D gene,CDR3 protein,CDR3 DNA
TRBJ2-7,few,12,TRBV27,-,CASRAASYEQYF,TGTGCCAGCAGGGCAGCCTCCTACGAGCAGTACTTC
TRBJ1-5,few,9,TRBV27,-,CASRGPQHF,TGTGCCAGCAGAGGGCCCCAGCATTTT
TRBJ2-2,few,14,TRBV28,-,CASSLDGRTGELFF,TGTGCCAGCAGTTTAGATGGGCGCACCGGGGAGCTGTTTTTT
TRBJ2-4,few,16,TRBV10-3,TRBD2,CAISEFPSGPQNIQYF,TGTGCCATCAGTGAGTTTCCTAGCGGCCCACAAAACATTCAGTACTTC
TRBJ2-3,few,15,TRBV11-3,TRBD2,CASSLTSGNTDTQYF,TGTGCCAGCAGCTTGACTAGCGGAAACACAGATACGCAGTATTTT
TRBJ2-3,-,15,TRBV9,-,CASSVGTHFTDTQYF,TGTGCCAGCAGCGTTGGGACACACTTTACAGATACGCAGTATTTT
TRBJ1-3,few,15,TRBV18,-,CASSPPSPLKDTIYF,TGTGCCAGCTCACCACCCTCCCCGCTGAAAGACACCATATATTTT
TRBJ1-2,few,13,TRBV18,-,CASSSVATGGYTF,TGTGCCAGCTCGAGTGTAGCAACAGGTGGCTACACCTTC
TRBJ2-3,-,16,TRBV10-3,-,CAISDYGGDSTDTQYF,TGTGCCATCAGTGACTATGGCGGGGATAGCACAGATACGCAGTATTTT
TRBJ1-6,-,16,TRBV4-3,-,CASSQVVQAYNSPLHF,TGCGCCAGCAGCCAAGTTGTACAGGCCTATAATTCACCCCTCCACTTT
TRBJ1-5,many,13,TRBV3-1,-,CASSKSGGGAQHF,TGTGCCAGCAGCAAGTCCGGTGGTGGAGCCCAGCATTTT
TRBJ2-7,-,13,TRBV7-9,-,CASSVGSPYEQYF,TGTGCCAGCAGTGTCGGGTCCCCCTACGAGCAGTACTTC
TRBJ1-2,-,13,TRBV7-9,-,CASSLGGDAGHTF,TGTGCCAGCAGCTTAGGTGGTGACGCCGGCCACACCTTC
TRBJ2-5,-,15,TRBV27,TRBD2,CASSFASGSQETQYF,TGTGCCAGCAGTTTTGCTAGCGGCAGCCAAGAGACCCAGTACTTC
TRBJ2-3,-,14,TRBV20-1,-,CSAREGGRTDTQYF,TGCAGTGCTAGAGAGGGGGGCCGCACAGATACGCAGTATTTT
TRBJ2-7,-,12,TRBV5-6,-,CASSSQPYEQYF,TGTGCCAGCAGCAGCCAGCCGTACGAGCAGTACTTC
TRBJ1-2,many,14,TRBV7-8,-,CASSLGPTNYGYTF,TGTGCCAGCAGCTTAGGGCCAACTAACTATGGCTACACCTTC
TRBJ2-1,few,15,TRBV5-1,-,CASSSPRPGDNEQFF,TGCGCCAGCAGCTCACCAAGGCCAGGGGACAATGAGCAGTTCTTC
TRBJ2-7,-,12,TRBV20-1,TRBD1,CSASGGSYEQYF,TGCAGTGCTTCAGGGGGCTCCTACGAGCAGTACTTC
TRBJ2-1,few,17,TRBV5-1,TRBD2,CASSPLGLAGPHNEQFF,TGCGCCAGCAGCCCTCTGGGACTAGCGGGACCACACAATGAGCAGTTCTTC
TRBJ2-2,-,13,TRBV6-5,-,CASSYSIVGELFF,TGTGCCAGCAGTTACTCGATTGTCGGGGAGCTGTTTTTT
TRBJ2-7,-,14,TRBV2,TRBD2,CASSPGLAAYEQYF,TGTGCCAGCAGCCCCGGACTAGCGGCCTACGAGCAGTACTTC
TRBJ2-7,-,15,TRBV4-2,TRBD2,CASSPTTSGTYEQYF,TGTGCCAGCAGCCCTACGACTAGCGGGACTTACGAGCAGTACTTC
TRBJ1-5,many,15,TRBV7-6,-,CASARLSGANQPQHF,TGTGCCAGCGCTCGGCTTTCAGGGGCCAATCAGCCCCAGCATTTT
TRBJ2-5,-,12,TRBV2,-,CASGGGPETQYF,TGTGCCAGCGGAGGAGGGCCAGAGACCCAGTACTTC
TRBJ2-4,few,18,TRBV4-3,-,CASSQGGFEAGAKNIQYF,TGCGCCAGCAGCCAAGGCGGATTTGAAGCAGGGGCCAAAAACATTCAGTACTTC
TRBJ2-3,-,16,TRBV7-6,-,CASSSGRRAGTDTQYF,TGTGCCAGCAGCTCCGGGCGGAGGGCGGGCACAGATACGCAGTATTTT
TRBJ1-1,-,14,TRBV12-3/TRBV12-4,-,CASSLGGGITEAFF,TGTGCCAGCAGTTTAGGGGGGGGGATCACTGAAGCTTTCTTT
TRBJ1-2,-,14,TRBV6-7,TRBD1,CASTLPGTVYGYTF,TGTGCCAGCACCCTACCTGGGACAGTCTATGGCTACACCTTC
TRBJ1-3,-,16,TRBV5-1,-,CASSLDGGPLGNTIYF,TGCGCCAGCAGCTTGGATGGGGGCCCTTTGGGAAACACCATATATTTT
TRBJ2-7,few,15,TRBV20-1,TRBD2,CSARGRLASAREQYF,TGCAGTGCTAGAGGGCGACTAGCGTCAGCTAGAGAGCAGTACTTC
TRBJ2-7,few,13,TRBV6-1,-,CASSDSGSGTLYF,TGTGCCAGCAGTGACAGTGGGTCGGGAACTTTGTACTTC
TRBJ2-7,-,14,TRBV6-1,TRBD1,CASRIVQGDHEQYF,TGTGCCAGCAGGATTGTACAGGGGGACCACGAGCAGTACTTC
TRBJ1-2,few,14,TRBV6-5,-,CASRTGAALYGYTF,TGTGCCAGCAGGACGGGGGCGGCACTTTATGGCTACACCTTC
TRBJ2-5,-,13,TRBV29-1,-,CSVPLPREETQYF,TGCAGCGTCCCTCTCCCGAGGGAGGAGACCCAGTACTTC
TRBJ2-7,-,16,TRBV9,-,CASSVGIRGADYEQYF,TGTGCCAGCAGCGTAGGGATTAGAGGGGCCGACTACGAGCAGTACTTC
TRBJ2-3,-,17,TRBV7-6,-,CASSPGPFDSSTDTQYF,TGTGCCAGCAGCCCCGGGCCATTCGACTCTAGCACAGATACGCAGTATTTT
TRBJ2-5,-,14,TRBV7-2,TRBD1,CASSLGQGQETQYF,TGTGCCAGCAGCTTAGGACAGGGACAAGAGACCCAGTACTTC
TRBJ1-2,-,17,TRBV11-2,TRBD1,CASSLGDRAPHNYGYTF,TGTGCCAGCAGCTTAGGGGACAGGGCGCCCCACAACTATGGCTACACCTTC
TRBJ2-3,few,15,TRBV6-2/TRBV6-3,TRBD2,CASSRLAGFTDTQYF,TGTGCCAGCAGCCGACTAGCGGGATTCACAGATACGCAGTATTTT
TRBJ2-7,-,14,TRBV3-1,TRBD2,CASGPSGSDYEQYF,TGTGCCAGCGGTCCTAGCGGGTCTGACTACGAGCAGTACTTC
TRBJ1-2,-,13,TRBV20-1,-,CSARIRPDYGYTF,TGCAGTGCTAGGATAAGGCCAGACTATGGCTACACCTTC
TRBJ2-5,few,14,TRBV7-9,TRBD2,CASTLAGGQETQYF,TGTGCCAGCACCTTAGCGGGAGGACAAGAGACCCAGTACTTC
TRBJ1-6,many,13,TRBV29-1,-,CSVQDRGSSPLHF,TGCAGCGTGCAGGACCGGGGAAGCTCACCCCTCCACTTT
TRBJ2-7,-,15,TRBV27,-,CASSHRTPGGYEQYF,TGTGCCAGCAGTCACCGGACACCCGGAGGCTACGAGCAGTACTTC
TRBJ2-6,few,19,TRBV29-1,TRBD1,CSVEGVPGQEFSGANVLTF,TGCAGCGTTGAAGGGGTACCGGGACAGGAATTTTCTGGGGCCAACGTCCTGACTTTC
TRBJ2-7,-,13,TRBV29-1,TRBD2,CSVLTSVNYEQYF,TGCAGCGTTTTGACTAGCGTGAACTACGAGCAGTACTTC